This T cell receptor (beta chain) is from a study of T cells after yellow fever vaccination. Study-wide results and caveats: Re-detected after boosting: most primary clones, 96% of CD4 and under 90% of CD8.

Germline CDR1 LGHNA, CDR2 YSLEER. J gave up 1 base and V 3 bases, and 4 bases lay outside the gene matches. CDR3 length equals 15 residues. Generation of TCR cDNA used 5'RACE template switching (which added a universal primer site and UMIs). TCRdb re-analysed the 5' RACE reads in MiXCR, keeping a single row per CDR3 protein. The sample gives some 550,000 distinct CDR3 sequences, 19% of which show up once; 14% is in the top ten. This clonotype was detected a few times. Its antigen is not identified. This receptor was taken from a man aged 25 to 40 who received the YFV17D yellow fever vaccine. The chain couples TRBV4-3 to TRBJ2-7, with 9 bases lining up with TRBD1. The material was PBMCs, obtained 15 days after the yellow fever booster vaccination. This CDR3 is CASSHRQGGSYEQYF. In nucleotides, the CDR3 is TGCGCCAGCAGCCACAGACAGGGGGGGTCCTACGAGCAGTACTTC.